This entry describes one TCR beta chain. The data were obtained in a study of STAT5B mutations in CD4+ large granular lymphocyte leukemia. As processed by the authors: The detection floor for productive clonotype frequency was 2.59 x 10-5. Sequencing used immunoSEQ multiplex PCR; TCRdb keeps in-frame clones, though not all of them. V, J and clone size reflect that table, while D and trimming were determined from the DNA. Of around 33,000 clones in the sample, around 85% are singletons; the top ten hold 2.1%. Germline V lookup: CDR1 SGHNT, CDR2 YYREEE (reference sequence). The junction had 3 bases not matched to a gene; V was cut back by 4 bases and J by 1 base. This CDR3 contains 15 residues.

The sample was CD4+ T cells from blood buffy coats. The chain couples TRBV5-4 to TRBJ2-1; 9 bases agree with TRBD1. This sequence was found in a human donor in good health. The CDR3 region has the DNA TGTGCCAGCAGCCAGGACAGGGGTTCCTACAATGAGCAGTTCTTC. Translation gives CASSQDRGSYNEQFF.